This entry lists 23 T cell receptor beta chains sequenced from one sample in a study of shared clonotypes between healthy human individuals. The repertoire was sequenced with immunoSEQ multiplex PCR; TCRdb's copy has only in-frame clones and lacks some. The sample carries 2 million to 2.5 million clones, about nine tenths recorded once. Sequencing was performed on naive CD4+ T cells from PBMCs. Subset noted: CD45RA+ positively selected. The receptors derive from a man younger than 30 in good health. Some clones in this sample may be carry-over from other donors' samples.

The chain combines TRBV6-5 with TRBJ1-1, with D possibly matching TRBD1 (6 bases). In germline, CDR1 is MNHEY, CDR2 SVGAGI. This CDR3 contains 14 residues. Between the trimmed V and J ends, which lost 5 bases and 7 bases, there was a span of 17 bases. CDR3: CASSTNRVGSEAFF. DNA for the CDR3: TGTGCCAGCAGTACCAACAGGGTAGGGAGTGAAGCTTTCTTT.

Of note for this clone: Other DNA sequences of this sample code for an identical CDR3. J is TRBJ1-1 and V is TRBV7-9; D is uncertain. The germline V and J ends were trimmed by 2 bases and 2 bases, with 6 bases remaining between them. From germline, CDR1 is SEHNR and CDR2 FQNEAQ (reference sequence). The CDR3 consists of 13 residues. CDR3 DNA sequence: TGTGCCAGCAGCTTACTGCCAAACACTGAAGCTTTCTTT. This codes for CASSLLPNTEAFF.

As for this clone: This specimen includes other DNA sequences encoding the same CDR3. V is TRBV5-1 and J is TRBJ2-5, with 8 bases that match TRBD2. Looked up from germline, CDR1 is SGHRS and CDR2 is YFSETQ. With 4 bases clipped from V and 1 base from J, the junction kept 3 bases outside the gene matches. The CDR3 is made up of 14 amino acids. For the CDR3, the DNA is TGCGCCAGCAGCCTTACTAGCGGCCAAGAGACCCAGTACTTC. It specifies CASSLTSGQETQYF.

The genes are TRBV28 and TRBJ2-1, with D hard to call. From germline, CDR1 is MDHEN and CDR2 SYDVKM. V was pared by 10 bases and J by 6 bases, with 10 bases between. CDR3 size: 11 residues. The CDR3 region has the DNA TGTGCCACCCTTATCAGCAATGAGCAGTTCTTC. Its translation is CATLISNEQFF.

This sequence joins TRBV6-5 and TRBJ2-2; possibly TRBD2 for D (5 bases). V was cut by 6 bases and J by 7 bases, with 18 bases left in between. Germline V gives CDR1 MNHEY, CDR2 SVGAGI. This CDR3 spans 15 amino acids. The CDR3 bases are TGTGCCAGCAGCCCCCTGGGCGGGTTCGGCGGGGAGCTGTTTTTT. Amino acid sequence: CASSPLGGFGGELFF.

This clone was counted only a few times. The chain joins TRBV30 to TRBJ1-3; D is ambiguous. The germline gives CDR1 GTSNPN, CDR2 SVGIG (reference sequence). V gave up 0 bases and J gave up 3 bases, with 9 bases separating them. The CDR3 runs 14 residues. Written as DNA, the CDR3 is TGTGCCTGGAGTGTACTAACGCTTGGAAACACCATATATTTT. Translation gives CAWSVLTLGNTIYF.

The chain joins TRBV30 to TRBJ2-3; D perhaps matches TRBD2 (5 bases). Germline loops: CDR1 GTSNPN, CDR2 SVGIG (reference sequence). There are 16 residues in the CDR3. V lost 0 bases to trimming and J lost 1 base, with 14 bases between them. DNA for the CDR3: TGTGCCTGGAGTGTCTTCGGGCGGGCCGGCACAGATACGCAGTATTTT. This translates into CAWSVFGRAGTDTQYF.

The chain combines TRBV7-3 with TRBJ2-1, with D uncertain. V lost 1 base and J lost 7, with 8 bases in between. The CDR3 consists of 13 residues. Germline CDR1 reads SGHTA; CDR2 reads FQGTGA. This chain's CDR3 is CASSLNAPNEQFF. As DNA, the CDR3 is TGTGCCAGCAGCTTAAACGCGCCAAATGAGCAGTTCTTC.

The chain is built from TRBV7-6 and TRBJ1-1; D might be TRBD1 (6 bases). The CDR3 consists of 15 residues. The V end lost 5 bases, the J end lost 4 bases, and 17 bases lay between the germline ends. CDR1 is SGHVS, CDR2 FNYEAQ, per germline. The CDR3 DNA reads TGTGCCAGCAGCCTTGAGACGACAGGAGGCACTGAAGCTTTCTTT. This translates into CASSLETTGGTEAFF. Combining the CDR3 with reference TRBV7-6 and TRBJ1-1 gives the whole variable domain GAGVSQSPRYKVTKRGQDVALRCDPISGHVSLYWYRQALGQGPEFLTYFNYEAQQDKSGLPNDRFSAERPEGSISTLTIQRTEQRDSAMYRCASSLETTGGTEAFFGQGTRLTVV.

The J gene is TRBJ2-7, the V gene TRBV29-1, with D perhaps matching TRBD1 (5 bases). The CDR3 is 14 residues long. Trimming left V 7 bases short and J 6 bases short, with 22 bases between. Germline V CDR1 and CDR2: SQVTM, ANQGSEA. For the CDR3, the DNA is TGCAGCGCCCTGATCCAGGGTGGGTTGTCCGAGCAGTACTTC. Its protein is CSALIQGGLSEQYF.

The chain combines TRBV6-6 with TRBJ1-5; maybe TRBD1 (5 bases). The germline CDR1 and CDR2 sequences are MNHNY and SVGAGI (reference sequence). Trimming removed 7 bases at V and 4 bases at J, with 11 bases between. The length of the CDR3 is 13 residues. CDR3 sequence: CASIYRSNQPQHF. The CDR3 nucleotides read TGTGCCAGCATCTACAGGAGTAATCAGCCCCAGCATTTT.

This clone was seen a few times. This chain links TRBV6-6 with TRBJ2-1; D is ambiguous. Germline V CDR1 and CDR2: MNHNY, SVGAGI (reference sequence). This CDR3 is built from 12 residues. Trimming removed 6 bases from V and 9 bases from J, with 12 bases in between. CDR3 region: CASSYRASEQFF. The CDR3 DNA reads TGTGCCAGCAGCTACCGGGCGTCTGAGCAGTTCTTC.

V gene TRBV6-5 combines with J gene TRBJ2-1, with 7 bases matching TRBD2. The J segment lost 6 bases and the V segment lost 10 bases, leaving 15 bases of the junction unmatched. Germline lookup yields CDR1 MNHEY and CDR2 SVGAGI. This CDR3 has 15 residues. The CDR3 sequence: CATISQSGGSNEQFF. The CDR3, as DNA: TGTGCCACCATTAGTCAGTCTGGCGGGAGCAATGAGCAGTTCTTC.

This clone was counted a single time. This sequence joins TRBV5-1 and TRBJ2-7; TRBD1 matches at 10 bases. V lost 6 bases to trimming and J lost 0 bases; unmatched junction nucleotides: 6. The CDR3 length is 15 residues. The germline gives CDR1 SGHRS, CDR2 YFSETQ. The CDR3 protein is CASTLGQGSSYEQYF. The CDR3 coding sequence is TGCGCCAGCACCCTGGGACAGGGGAGCTCCTACGAGCAGTACTTC.

The chain has TRBV5-1 and TRBJ1-4; no definite D call. Germline lookup yields CDR1 SGHRS and CDR2 YFSETQ. V was trimmed by 0 bases and J by 2 bases, leaving 5 bases between them. The CDR3 is 14 residues long. The CDR3 spells CASSLGLTNEKLFF. CDR3 in DNA: TGCGCCAGCAGCTTGGGTTTGACTAATGAAAAACTGTTTTTT.

With respect to this clone: Other DNA sequences of this sample code for an identical CDR3. V and J are TRBV29-1 and TRBJ2-3; D is ambiguous. Trimming stripped 1 base from V and 1 base from J, with 3 bases between. The germline CDR1 and CDR2 sequences are SQVTM and ANQGSEA. The CDR3 has 12 residues. CDR3 protein: CSVEGGTDTQYF. The DNA for the CDR3 is TGCAGCGTTGAAGGGGGCACAGATACGCAGTATTTT.

The chain recombines TRBV5-4 with TRBJ2-1, with TRBD2 matching over 12 bases. The germline V gene has CDR1 SGHNT and CDR2 YYREEE (reference sequence). The CDR3 length is 16 residues. Germline trimming cut 0 bases from V and 10 bases from J; bases unmatched to any gene: 8. CDR3 region: CASSLDSSGRAGEQFF. As DNA, the CDR3 is TGTGCCAGCAGCTTGGATTCTAGCGGGAGGGCCGGCGAGCAGTTCTTC.

This chain uses TRBV4-1 with TRBJ2-1, with 13 bases that match TRBD2. The CDR3 totals 17 residues. Per the germline V gene, CDR1 is MGHRA and CDR2 is YSYEKL. With V trimmed by 5 bases and J by 3 bases, 7 bases remained unmatched. The CDR3 reads CASSWTSGSWSYNEQFF. The CDR3 region has the DNA TGCGCCAGCAGCTGGACTAGCGGGAGCTGGAGCTACAATGAGCAGTTCTTC.

The rearrangement links TRBV18 to TRBJ1-2; D possibly corresponds to TRBD1 (6 bases). V was pared by 2 bases and J by 6 bases, with 13 bases between. Germline CDR1 is KGHSH and CDR2 is LQKENI. This CDR3 region has 14 residues. The CDR3 spells CASSPNTGADGYTF. CDR3 DNA sequence: TGTGCCAGCTCACCAAACACGGGGGCGGATGGCTACACCTTC. Filled out from reference TRBV18 and TRBJ1-2, the complete variable domain reads NAGVMQNPRHLVRRRGQEARLRCSPMKGHSHVYWYRQLPEEGLKFMVYLQKENIIDESGMPKERFSAEFPKEGPSILRIQQVVRGDSAAYFCASSPNTGADGYTFGSGTRLTVV.

V and J are TRBV28 and TRBJ1-5; 7 bases agree with TRBD1. In germline, CDR1 is MDHEN, CDR2 SYDVKM. Losses at the gene ends were 4 bases for V and 6 bases for J; bases not matched to a gene: 6. The CDR3 sequence is 14 residues long. CDR3 coding DNA: TGTGCCAGCAGTTCGACAGGGATAGGTCAGCCCCAGCATTTT. Its translation: CASSSTGIGQPQHF.

This clone has only one observation. The chain couples TRBV28 to TRBJ2-5, with TRBD1 as a possible D gene (6 bases). The CDR3 has 14 residues. Germline assignment: CDR1 MDHEN and CDR2 SYDVKM. Between the trimmed V and J ends, which lost 5 bases and 6 bases, there was a span of 16 bases. The DNA for the CDR3 is TGTGCCAGCAGTACCCGGTCAGGGGTACAGACCCAGTACTTC. This gives the protein CASSTRSGVQTQYF.

This chain links TRBV30 with TRBJ1-1, with D possibly being TRBD1 (5 bases). Trimming cost V 0 bases and J 9 bases, with 17 bases left between them. The CDR3 covers 14 residues. CDR1 and CDR2 (germline): GTSNPN, SVGIG (reference sequence). The CDR3 here is CAWSVGRGEGKAFF. CDR3 DNA sequence: TGTGCCTGGAGTGTGGGGAGAGGTGAGGGGAAAGCTTTCTTT. Variable domain in full (rest from reference TRBV30 and TRBJ1-1): SQTIHQWPATLVQPVGSPLSLECTVEGTSNPNLYWYRQAAGRGLQLLFYSVGIGQISSEVPQNLSASRPQDRQFILSSKKLLLSDSGFYLCAWSVGRGEGKAFFGQGTRLTVV.

J is TRBJ2-7 and V is TRBV2, with D uncertain. V dropped 5 bases and J dropped 1 base, with 12 bases sitting between them. The CDR3 loop spans 14 amino acids. Germline V gene sequence: CDR1 SNHLY, CDR2 FYNNEI. CDR3 loop: CASSFLPISYEQYF. DNA for the CDR3: TGTGCCAGCAGTTTCCTCCCAATTTCCTACGAGCAGTACTTC.